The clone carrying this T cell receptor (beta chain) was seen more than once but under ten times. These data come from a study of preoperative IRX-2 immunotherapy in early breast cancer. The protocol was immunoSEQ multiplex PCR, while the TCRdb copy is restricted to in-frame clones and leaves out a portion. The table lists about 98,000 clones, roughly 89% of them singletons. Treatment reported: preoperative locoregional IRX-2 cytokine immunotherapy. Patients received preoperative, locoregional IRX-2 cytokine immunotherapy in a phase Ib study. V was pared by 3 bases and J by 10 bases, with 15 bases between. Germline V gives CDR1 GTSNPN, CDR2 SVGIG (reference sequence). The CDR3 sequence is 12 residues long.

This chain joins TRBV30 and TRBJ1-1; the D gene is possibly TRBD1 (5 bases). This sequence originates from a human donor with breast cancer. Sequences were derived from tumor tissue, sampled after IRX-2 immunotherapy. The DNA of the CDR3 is TGTGCCTGGAGCCGACAGCCCGAGGTAGCTTTCTTT. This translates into CAWSRQPEVAFF.